These T cell receptor beta chains were read from a single sample in a study of naive and memory T cell subsets. MiXCR was run by TCRdb on the UMI-ligation and nested PCR reads, yielding one entry per CDR3 protein. The sample holds 130,000 to 150,000 distinct CDR3 sequences, 15% to 20% seen once. The specimen sequenced was naive CD4+ T cells from blood. The receptor source for this set is a human donor in good health. CDR3s include the opening cysteine and the closing phenylalanine or tryptophan. Each record gives: clone size, V gene, D gene, CDR3 length, J gene, CDR3 DNA, CDR3 protein. A D gene is named only where the DNA matches it firmly. The size field is filled for only some rows; it gives once, few, many or a size class.

size: few
V: TRBV29-1
D: -
length: 12
J: TRBJ1-2
DNA: TGCAGCGTTGCGGTGGGGGCCCATGGCTACACCTTC
CDR3: CSVAVGAHGYTF

size: many
V: TRBV27
D: -
length: 14
J: TRBJ2-7
DNA: TGTGCCAGCAGCGGCGATGAGGGCGGGTACGAGCAGTACTTC
CDR3: CASSGDEGGYEQYF

size: -
V: TRBV27
D: -
length: 18
J: TRBJ1-4
DNA: TGTGCCAGCAGTTTTTCGGCAGGGCTATTTACAACTAATGAAAAACTGTTTTTT
CDR3: CASSFSAGLFTTNEKLFF

size: few
V: TRBV5-1
D: TRBD2
length: 16
J: TRBJ2-7
DNA: TGCGCCAGCAGCTTGGAGGCTAGCGGGCCCCCCTACGAGCAGTACTTC
CDR3: CASSLEASGPPYEQYF

size: -
V: TRBV24-1
D: -
length: 18
J: TRBJ2-6
DNA: TGTGCCACCAGTGATTTGGGGGCAGGGAGCTCTGGGGCCAACGTCCTGACTTTC
CDR3: CATSDLGAGSSGANVLTF

size: few
V: TRBV7-2
D: TRBD1
length: 18
J: TRBJ2-6
DNA: TGTGCCAGCAGCTTGAAGCGGACAGGTGCCTCTGGGGCCAACGTCCTGACTTTC
CDR3: CASSLKRTGASGANVLTF

size: -
V: TRBV29-1
D: -
length: 15
J: TRBJ2-7
DNA: TGCAGCGTTGAAGATCTTGGGAGTAGCGGCTACGAGCAGTACTTC
CDR3: CSVEDLGSSGYEQYF

size: few
V: TRBV20-1
D: -
length: 14
J: TRBJ2-7
DNA: TGCAGTGCTAGAGGGGCGGGTCCCTCCTACGAGCAGTACTTC
CDR3: CSARGAGPSYEQYF

size: -
V: TRBV24-1
D: -
length: 13
J: TRBJ2-7
DNA: TGTGCCACCAGTGGCACACCTACCTACGAGCAGTACTTC
CDR3: CATSGTPTYEQYF

size: -
V: TRBV14
D: -
length: 16
J: TRBJ2-6
DNA: TGTGCCAGCAGCCAAGTATGGGGCTCTGGGGCCAACGTCCTGACTTTC
CDR3: CASSQVWGSGANVLTF

size: few
V: TRBV10-3
D: TRBD2
length: 16
J: TRBJ2-7
DNA: TGTGCCAGCGGAACCAGCGGGAGCTCCCCAGGGTACGAGCAGTACTTC
CDR3: CASGTSGSSPGYEQYF

size: few
V: TRBV2
D: -
length: 13
J: TRBJ1-6
DNA: TGTGCCAGCAGCTCGGGACTTCGGTCACCCCTCCACTTT
CDR3: CASSSGLRSPLHF

size: few
V: TRBV6-6
D: -
length: 11
J: TRBJ2-1
DNA: TGTGCCAGCAGTCCCCTCCTAGTGCAGTTCTTC
CDR3: CASSPLLVQFF

size: -
V: TRBV28
D: -
length: 15
J: TRBJ1-3
DNA: TGTGCCAGCAGTTCGTCGGACACCTGGCGAAACACCATATATTTT
CDR3: CASSSSDTWRNTIYF

size: many
V: TRBV7-9
D: TRBD1
length: 11
J: TRBJ2-7
DNA: TGTGCCAGCAGCTTAGGGGACAGGGGATACTTC
CDR3: CASSLGDRGYF

size: -
V: TRBV6-1
D: -
length: 15
J: TRBJ2-4
DNA: TGTGCCAGCAAAGGACATACCCTAGCCAAAAACATTCAGTACTTC
CDR3: CASKGHTLAKNIQYF

size: -
V: TRBV20-1
D: TRBD2
length: 15
J: TRBJ2-5
DNA: TGCAGTGCAGAAGGACTAGCGGGAGGGCAAGAGACCCAGTACTTC
CDR3: CSAEGLAGGQETQYF

size: -
V: TRBV30
D: TRBD1
length: 14
J: TRBJ1-5
DNA: TGTGCCTGGAGCCTGGACAGGGGCAATCAGCCCCAGCATTTT
CDR3: CAWSLDRGNQPQHF

size: few
V: TRBV12-3/TRBV12-4
D: -
length: 13
J: TRBJ1-5
DNA: TGTGCCAGCAGTTCACCCGGTAGGGCTCTCCAGCATTTT
CDR3: CASSSPGRALQHF

size: -
V: TRBV11-2
D: -
length: 15
J: TRBJ1-5
DNA: TGTGCCAGCAGCTTAGAGGGCAATAGCAATCAGCCCCAGCATTTT
CDR3: CASSLEGNSNQPQHF

size: few
V: TRBV20-1
D: TRBD2
length: 16
J: TRBJ2-1
DNA: TGCAGTGCTCCACCGGGGTGGAGCGGGAGGGGTAATGAGCAGTTCTTC
CDR3: CSAPPGWSGRGNEQFF

size: few
V: TRBV7-9
D: TRBD1
length: 16
J: TRBJ2-3
DNA: TGTGCCAGCAGCTTAGAGGGCAGGGGGAGCACAGATACGCAGTATTTT
CDR3: CASSLEGRGSTDTQYF

size: -
V: TRBV30
D: -
length: 11
J: TRBJ1-6
DNA: TGTGCCTGGACCACCGGACAAGTCCTCCACTTT
CDR3: CAWTTGQVLHF

size: few
V: TRBV2
D: -
length: 15
J: TRBJ1-1
DNA: TGTGCCAGCAGTGAAGACAGGGAGATGAACACTGAAGCTTTCTTT
CDR3: CASSEDREMNTEAFF

size: -
V: TRBV6-4
D: TRBD2
length: 16
J: TRBJ2-3
DNA: TGTGCCAGCAGTGAACGACTAGCGGGTAGCACAGATACGCAGTATTTT
CDR3: CASSERLAGSTDTQYF

size: few
V: TRBV20-1
D: TRBD1
length: 11
J: TRBJ1-6
DNA: TGCAGTGCTACCCCAGGGGGGGCCCTCCACTTT
CDR3: CSATPGGALHF

size: few
V: TRBV14
D: -
length: 16
J: TRBJ2-5
DNA: TGTGCCAGCAGCCAAGACGGGGGAGTTGTCCAAGAGACCCAGTACTTC
CDR3: CASSQDGGVVQETQYF

size: -
V: TRBV28
D: TRBD2
length: 11
J: TRBJ2-7
DNA: TGTGCCAGCTCTCTTCCGGGAGGAGAGTACTTC
CDR3: CASSLPGGEYF

size: few
V: TRBV7-2
D: TRBD2
length: 17
J: TRBJ2-7
DNA: TGTGCCAGCAGCTTAAGACTAGCGGGAGTCTATCACCACGAGCAGTACTTC
CDR3: CASSLRLAGVYHHEQYF

size: -
V: TRBV27
D: TRBD1
length: 15
J: TRBJ1-1
DNA: TGTGCCAGCAGTTTATCGACAGGGGGAGGCACTGAAGCTTTCTTT
CDR3: CASSLSTGGGTEAFF

size: -
V: TRBV20-1
D: TRBD2
length: 15
J: TRBJ2-1
DNA: TGCAGTGCTAGTGGGACTAGCGGTTCCTACAATGAGCAGTTCTTC
CDR3: CSASGTSGSYNEQFF

size: few
V: TRBV18
D: -
length: 15
J: TRBJ1-4
DNA: TGTGCCAGCTCACCGATGACAGCGCCTAATGAAAAACTGTTTTTT
CDR3: CASSPMTAPNEKLFF

size: -
V: TRBV5-1
D: -
length: 20
J: TRBJ2-1
DNA: TGCGCCAGCAGCTTGAGAAGGCTGGGGGCGCAGAAGGGTGGGACATCAGAGCAGTTCTTC
CDR3: CASSLRRLGAQKGGTSEQFF

size: few
V: TRBV12-3/TRBV12-4
D: -
length: 14
J: TRBJ2-2
DNA: TGTGCCAGCAGTACAGGGTTGGGCACCGGGGAGCTGTTTTTT
CDR3: CASSTGLGTGELFF

size: once
V: TRBV28
D: -
length: 14
J: TRBJ1-1
DNA: TGTGCCAGCAGTTCTACGGGTGTTTCGACTGAAGCTTTCTTT
CDR3: CASSSTGVSTEAFF

size: few
V: TRBV3-1
D: -
length: 18
J: TRBJ2-3
DNA: TGTGCCAGCAGCCAAGATCGGTGGGTTCCTACTAGCACAGATACGCAGTATTTT
CDR3: CASSQDRWVPTSTDTQYF

size: -
V: TRBV18
D: -
length: 13
J: TRBJ2-5
DNA: TGTGCCAGCTCACCCGACCCTTGGGAGACCCAGTACTTC
CDR3: CASSPDPWETQYF

size: many
V: TRBV20-1
D: -
length: 14
J: TRBJ1-1
DNA: TGCAGTGCTAGGCTATCCGGGGGTGGTACTGAAGCTTTCTTT
CDR3: CSARLSGGGTEAFF

size: few
V: TRBV6-6
D: TRBD2
length: 15
J: TRBJ2-5
DNA: TGTGCCACATCACGGACTAGCGGTAACCAAGAGACCCAGTACTTC
CDR3: CATSRTSGNQETQYF

size: -
V: TRBV5-1
D: -
length: 18
J: TRBJ2-5
DNA: TGCGCCAGCAGCTTGATGATCGTCGGGATCTATCAGAAAGAGACCCAGTACTTC
CDR3: CASSLMIVGIYQKETQYF

size: many
V: TRBV3-1
D: -
length: 11
J: TRBJ2-1
DNA: TGTGCCAGCAGCCAAGCAAATGAGCAGTTCTTC
CDR3: CASSQANEQFF

size: few
V: TRBV4-3
D: TRBD2
length: 17
J: TRBJ2-5
DNA: TGCGCCAGCAGCCAATCTAGTGATATTAGCGGGAGAGGGACCCAGTACTTC
CDR3: CASSQSSDISGRGTQYF

size: few
V: TRBV5-1
D: -
length: 15
J: TRBJ2-5
DNA: TGCGCCAGCACGATGGTAGGCCAGGTCCAAGAGACCCAGTACTTC
CDR3: CASTMVGQVQETQYF

size: few
V: TRBV2
D: -
length: 13
J: TRBJ2-7
DNA: TGTGCCAGCAGTTATCAGGGGTCCTACGAGCAGTACTTC
CDR3: CASSYQGSYEQYF

size: -
V: TRBV15
D: TRBD2
length: 18
J: TRBJ2-2
DNA: TGTGCCACCAGCAGAGATCCCCCTAGCGGGAGGGTCACCGGGGAGCTGTTTTTT
CDR3: CATSRDPPSGRVTGELFF

size: once
V: TRBV18
D: TRBD2
length: 17
J: TRBJ2-3
DNA: TGTGCCAGCTCAACGGGAGGGAATAGGCCCTCTACAGATACGCAGTATTTT
CDR3: CASSTGGNRPSTDTQYF

size: few
V: TRBV5-1
D: -
length: 15
J: TRBJ2-1
DNA: TGCGCCAGCAGCTTGGACAGGCCTCCCTACAATGAGCAGTTCTTC
CDR3: CASSLDRPPYNEQFF

size: -
V: TRBV19
D: TRBD2
length: 16
J: TRBJ2-2
DNA: TGTGCCAGTAGTCGGCGGGAGGTTTGGGACACCGGGGAGCTGTTTTTT
CDR3: CASSRREVWDTGELFF

size: -
V: TRBV12-3/TRBV12-4
D: -
length: 14
J: TRBJ2-1
DNA: TGTGCCAGCAGTTTAGCCATGTCTTACAATGAGCAGTTCTTC
CDR3: CASSLAMSYNEQFF

size: -
V: TRBV28
D: -
length: 13
J: TRBJ1-4
DNA: TGTGCCACCGTGCCAGGACTTTATGAAAAACTGTTTTTT
CDR3: CATVPGLYEKLFF

size: many
V: TRBV6-5
D: TRBD2
length: 15
J: TRBJ2-5
DNA: TGTGCCAGCAGTCGCAGGGGCGGGAGGCAAGAGACCCAGTACTTC
CDR3: CASSRRGGRQETQYF